These T cell receptor beta chains were read from a single sample in a study of beta chain features in type 1 diabetes. Libraries were prepared by immunoSEQ multiplex PCR; TCRdb keeps only in-frame clonotypes and omits some of them. The sample has around 400,000 clones; around an eighth are singletons. The sequencing sample was made of naive CD4+ T cells from blood. Receptors originate from a young man in good health. Each CDR3 is given with its conserved first and last residue. A D gene is named only where the DNA matches it firmly. Not all rows give a size; the values are once, few, many and, for expanded clones, a class.

V gene: TRBV14; J gene: TRBJ2-6; clone size: .; D gene: TRBD1; CDR3 protein: CASSQNPGQGTAGANVLTF; CDR3 DNA: TGTGCCAGCAGCCAGAACCCGGGACAGGGTACGGCTGGGGCCAACGTCCTGACTTTC
V gene: TRBV5-5; J gene: TRBJ2-4; clone size: few; D gene: .; CDR3 protein: CASSLRGHPSRAKNIQYF; CDR3 DNA: TGTGCCAGCAGCTTACGTGGACATCCTAGTAGGGCCAAAAACATTCAGTACTTC
V gene: TRBV2; J gene: TRBJ1-5; clone size: .; D gene: TRBD1; CDR3 protein: CASRYRGGNQPQHF; CDR3 DNA: TGTGCCAGCAGGTACAGGGGTGGCAATCAGCCCCAGCATTTT
V gene: TRBV4-1; J gene: TRBJ2-1; clone size: few; D gene: .; CDR3 protein: CASSQDGLARAFPYNEQFF; CDR3 DNA: TGCGCCAGCAGCCAAGATGGGCTAGCGCGAGCTTTTCCCTACAATGAGCAGTTCTTC
V gene: TRBV4-3; J gene: TRBJ2-7; clone size: .; D gene: .; CDR3 protein: CASSQDRGGTYEQYF; CDR3 DNA: TGCGCCAGCAGCCAAGATCGTGGCGGGACCTACGAGCAGTACTTC
V gene: TRBV7-8; J gene: TRBJ2-5; clone size: .; D gene: .; CDR3 protein: CASSLRRVWGELGETQYF; CDR3 DNA: TGTGCCAGCAGCTTGAGGAGGGTCTGGGGTGAACTTGGGGAGACCCAGTACTTC
V gene: TRBV27; J gene: TRBJ2-3; clone size: few; D gene: .; CDR3 protein: CASRSMSDTQYF; CDR3 DNA: TGTGCCAGCAGATCAATGTCAGATACGCAGTATTTT
V gene: TRBV28; J gene: TRBJ2-2; clone size: .; D gene: .; CDR3 protein: CASSYDTDGTGELFF; CDR3 DNA: TGTGCCAGCAGCTACGACACCGACGGCACCGGGGAGCTGTTTTTT
V gene: TRBV6-5; J gene: TRBJ2-7; clone size: few; D gene: TRBD1; CDR3 protein: CASSYSLQGAYEQYF; CDR3 DNA: TGTGCCAGCAGTTACTCGTTACAGGGGGCCTACGAGCAGTACTTC
V gene: TRBV28; J gene: TRBJ2-6; clone size: .; D gene: .; CDR3 protein: CASRSPSSGANVLTF; CDR3 DNA: TGTGCCAGCAGATCCCCGAGCTCTGGGGCCAACGTCCTGACTTTC
V gene: TRBV5-4; J gene: TRBJ2-5; clone size: .; D gene: TRBD2; CDR3 protein: CASSPTSGGAVETQYF; CDR3 DNA: TGTGCCAGCAGTCCCACTAGCGGGGGGGCGGTGGAGACCCAGTACTTC
V gene: TRBV7-2; J gene: TRBJ1-4; clone size: .; D gene: .; CDR3 protein: CASSFSPTDTKLFF; CDR3 DNA: TGTGCCAGCAGCTTTTCCCCGACAGACACTAAACTGTTTTTT
V gene: TRBV15; J gene: TRBJ1-1; clone size: .; D gene: .; CDR3 protein: CATSRRGTNTEAFF; CDR3 DNA: TGTGCCACCAGCAGACGGGGTACGAACACTGAAGCTTTCTTT
V gene: TRBV28; J gene: TRBJ2-3; clone size: few; D gene: .; CDR3 protein: CASSPGSPGDTQYF; CDR3 DNA: TGTGCCAGCAGTCCCGGGTCCCCGGGAGATACGCAGTATTTT
V gene: TRBV11-1; J gene: TRBJ1-4; clone size: few; D gene: TRBD1; CDR3 protein: CASSPRDSEKLFF; CDR3 DNA: TGTGCCAGCAGCCCCCGGGACAGCGAAAAACTGTTTTTT
V gene: TRBV15; J gene: TRBJ2-4; clone size: few; D gene: TRBD2; CDR3 protein: CATSRDSGSGKNIQYF; CDR3 DNA: TGTGCCACCAGCAGGGATAGCGGGAGTGGTAAAAACATTCAGTACTTC